The entry below describes one TCR beta chain. This specimen belongs to a study of blood T cell repertoires in COVID-19. The assay was immunoSEQ multiplex PCR, and TCRdb's table has in-frame clones only and misses some. The sample holds about 230,000 clones, 85% to 90% seen once. This CDR3 is built from 14 residues. Between the trimmed V and J ends, which lost 2 bases and 4 bases, there was a span of 9 bases. Germline loops: CDR1 LGHDT, CDR2 YNNKEL (reference sequence). Sequencing was performed on peripheral blood. The rearrangement links TRBV3-1 (or the pseudogene TRBV3-2) to TRBJ2-1; D not resolved. This TCR was sampled from a man in his fifties or sixties with COVID-19, enrolled during active disease. CDR3 sequence (DNA): TGTGCCAGCAGCCAATTAAACCGGTACAATGAGCAGTTCTTC. It encodes CASSQLNRYNEQFF.